This T cell receptor (beta chain) was captured in a study of blood T cell repertoires in COVID-19. Overall study: T cells, B-cell-depleted T cells, or PBMCs provided the cDNA or gDNA that served as material.

Libraries were prepared by immunoSEQ multiplex PCR; TCRdb keeps only in-frame clonotypes and omits some of them. The table shows about 240,000 clones, with around 89% occurring only once. This TCR came from a woman aged 40 to 55 who had recovered from COVID-19. Sequenced material: peripheral blood.

CDR3: CASSQDRDRGQNYGYTF. The CDR3 DNA is TGCGCCAGCAGCCAAGACCGGGACAGGGGACAGAACTATGGCTACACCTTC. The V call is TRBV4-1, the J call TRBJ1-2, with 10 positions matching TRBD1. Germline V gives CDR1 MGHRA, CDR2 YSYEKL. CDR3 length: 17 amino acids. With 0 bases clipped from V and 2 bases from J, the junction kept 6 bases outside the gene matches.